These T cell receptor beta chains were read from a single sample in a study of T cell repertoires in aging, cancer and after chemotherapy. TCRdb called the multiplex PCR reads again in MiXCR, with one record for every CDR3 protein. The sample has approximately 1,600 distinct CDR3 sequences; less than 25% are singletons. The sequenced sample was blood. These receptors all stem from a human donor with a solid tumor. Each CDR3 is given with its conserved first and last residue. Fields, in order: D gene, V gene, J gene, clone size, CDR3 protein, CDR3 DNA. The D gene is left open where the match is weak. Clone size, where shown, is once, few, many, or a class for clones that have expanded.

>TRBD1|TRBV5-4|TRBJ2-3|few
CASTRGTGGTDTQYF
TGTGCCAGCACCCGCGGGACAGGGGGCACAGATACGCAGTATTTT
>-|TRBV12-3/TRBV12-4|TRBJ2-3|large
CASSLQGFSTDTQYF
TGTGCCAGCAGTTTACAGGGCTTCAGCACAGATACGCAGTATTTT
>-|TRBV7-2|TRBJ1-3|few
CASSLKGWGGLSGNTIYF
TGTGCCAGCAGCTTAAAGGGGTGGGGAGGCCTCTCTGGAAACACCATATATTTT
>-|TRBV5-1|TRBJ1-2|-
CASGPGHSLDYGYTF
TGCGCCAGCGGACCGGGACACTCGTTGGACTATGGCTACACCTTC
>-|TRBV15|TRBJ1-6|-
CATSREYGSQKSLHF
TGTGCCACCAGCAGAGAGTACGGCTCCCAAAAATCCCTCCACTTT
>-|TRBV7-2|TRBJ1-2|-
CASSPGGGYGYTF
TGTGCCAGCAGCCCCGGGGGCGGCTATGGCTACACCTTC
>TRBD1|TRBV19|TRBJ2-2|-
CASSGWTGNTGELFF
TGTGCCAGTAGTGGGTGGACAGGGAACACCGGGGAGCTGTTTTTT
>-|TRBV29-1|TRBJ1-2|large
CSVEANNGYTF
TGCAGCGTTGAAGCTAACAATGGCTACACCTTC
>-|TRBV5-4|TRBJ1-1|medium-sized
CASSYDKNTEAFF
TGTGCCAGCAGCTACGACAAGAACACTGAAGCTTTCTTT
>-|TRBV20-1|TRBJ1-5|medium-sized
CSARVLGQQPQHF
TGCAGTGCTAGAGTTCTGGGACAACAGCCCCAGCATTTT
>-|TRBV5-1|TRBJ1-6|-
CASSLAGSSSSNSPLHF
TGCGCCAGCAGCTTGGCAGGATCCAGTTCCTCAAATTCACCCCTCCACTTT
>-|TRBV28|TRBJ2-7|-
CASRGRRAYYEQYF
TGTGCCAGCAGGGGGAGGCGGGCCTACTACGAGCAGTACTTC
>-|TRBV20-1|TRBJ1-2|few
CSARSWVRGDGYTF
TGCAGTGCTAGAAGTTGGGTGAGGGGGGATGGCTACACCTTC
>-|TRBV7-9|TRBJ2-4|medium-sized
CASRAEGIQYF
TGTGCCAGCAGAGCGGAAGGCATTCAGTACTTC
>-|TRBV5-1|TRBJ2-1|few
CASSPSGLMIRMSSYNEQFF
TGCGCCAGCAGCCCCAGCGGCCTGATGATACGTATGAGCTCCTACAATGAGCAGTTCTTC
>-|TRBV7-9|TRBJ2-7|-
CASSLDYEQYF
TGTGCCAGCAGCTTAGATTACGAGCAGTACTTC
>-|TRBV6-6|TRBJ1-6|-
CASSRRLNSLLHF
TGTGCCAGCAGTCGAAGACTTAATTCACTCCTCCACTTT
>TRBD2|TRBV13|TRBJ2-4|medium-sized
CASSPGGGRNIQYF
TGTGCCAGCAGCCCCGGGGGGGGGCGGAACATTCAGTACTTC
>TRBD1|TRBV6-5|TRBJ1-6|large
CASSHSSIQGYNSPLHF
TGTGCCAGCAGTCATTCTTCGATACAGGGGTATAATTCACCCCTCCACTTT
>TRBD2|TRBV4-2|TRBJ2-5|-
CASSQEPAGVQETQYF
TGTGCCAGCAGCCAAGAGCCAGCGGGGGTCCAAGAGACCCAGTACTTC
>TRBD1|TRBV6-6|TRBJ1-3|medium-sized
CASSYGQGISGNTIYF
TGTGCCAGCAGTTACGGACAGGGCATCTCTGGAAACACCATATATTTT
>TRBD1|TRBV5-4|TRBJ1-6|-
CASSQTGTGAGNSPLHF
TGTGCCAGCAGCCAAACCGGGACAGGTGCCGGTAATTCACCCCTCCACTTT
>-|TRBV20-1|TRBJ1-5|-
CPPPGGGQPQHF
TGCCCACCCCCGGGAGGCGGTCAGCCCCAGCATTTT
>TRBD2|TRBV19|TRBJ2-5|large
CASSDLGAGEGETQYF
TGTGCCAGTAGTGACCTGGGAGCGGGAGAAGGTGAGACCCAGTACTTC
>TRBD2|TRBV20-1|TRBJ2-1|-
CSARQGTSVPNEQFF
TGCAGTGCTAGGCAAGGGACTAGCGTCCCCAATGAGCAGTTCTTC
>TRBD1|TRBV6-5|TRBJ1-2|large
CASSLTGESGYTF
TGTGCCAGCAGTCTTACAGGGGAGAGTGGCTACACCTTC
>-|TRBV19|TRBJ1-5|medium-sized
CASSWTGRGQPQHF
TGTGCCAGTAGTTGGACTGGACGCGGTCAGCCCCAGCATTTT
>TRBD2|TRBV13|TRBJ2-5|large
CASSNGLAGREGTQYF
TGTGCCAGCAGTAATGGACTAGCGGGTCGGGAGGGGACCCAGTACTTC
>-|TRBV12-3/TRBV12-4|TRBJ2-5|-
CASRKQGGGPRETQYF
TGTGCCAGCAGGAAACAGGGGGGGGGTCCCCGAGAGACCCAGTACTTC
>-|TRBV27|TRBJ2-7|medium-sized
CASSFIGAAYEQYF
TGTGCCAGCAGTTTTATTGGCGCCGCCTACGAGCAGTACTTC
>-|TRBV6-2/TRBV6-3|TRBJ1-3|large
CASSSRQAGNTIYF
TGTGCCAGCAGTTCCCGACAGGCTGGAAACACCATATATTTT
>TRBD1|TRBV6-1|TRBJ1-5|-
CASTTHGGTVLNQPQHF
TGTGCCAGCACCACTCACGGGGGGACAGTGCTAAATCAGCCCCAGCATTTT
>-|TRBV6-8|TRBJ1-5|large
CARWGGDQPQHF
TGTGCCCGTTGGGGGGGGGATCAGCCCCAGCATTTT
>-|TRBV10-3|TRBJ1-2|medium-sized
CAILQVGRYGYTF
TGTGCCATCCTACAGGTCGGGCGCTATGGCTACACCTTC
>-|TRBV27|TRBJ1-1|medium-sized
CASREGVGGTEAFF
TGTGCCAGCAGGGAGGGGGTCGGGGGCACTGAAGCTTTCTTT
>-|TRBV10-3|TRBJ2-1|medium-sized
CATSQGTSNEQFF
TGTGCCACCTCCCAGGGTACGTCCAATGAGCAGTTCTTC
>TRBD1|TRBV29-1|TRBJ1-5|large
CSVEEGGGQPQHF
TGCAGCGTTGAAGAAGGGGGCGGTCAGCCCCAGCATTTT
>-|TRBV20-1|TRBJ1-2|-
CSAREDRRGNNYTF
TGCAGTGCTAGAGAGGATAGGAGGGGAAATAACTACACCTTC
>-|TRBV14|TRBJ2-2|-
CASSRRSANTGELFF
TGTGCCAGCAGCCGAAGGTCCGCAAACACCGGGGAGCTGTTTTTT
>TRBD2|TRBV5-4|TRBJ2-3|medium-sized
CASSSSGRTSTDTQYF
TGTGCCAGCAGCTCTAGCGGGAGGACTAGCACAGATACGCAGTATTTT